This passage covers 18 T cell receptor beta chains from one sample sequenced in a study of blood T cell repertoires in COVID-19. Assay: immunoSEQ multiplex PCR; the TCRdb copy retains only in-frame clones and omits some. The sample holds under 110,000 clones; about 89% are singletons and the top ten take about 18%. Sequenced input: peripheral blood. These receptors originate from a man aged 45-65 years with acute or convalescent COVID-19.

The chain recombines TRBV5-1 with TRBJ2-1; 8 nucleotides line up with TRBD2. CDR3 length: 17 amino acids. The V gene end was trimmed by 1 base and the J gene end by 5 bases; junction bases not matched to a gene: 11. Germline CDR1 and CDR2: SGHRS and YFSETQ. The CDR3 DNA sequence: TGCGCCAGCAGCTTGACCTTTAATGCGGGGGGAAACAATGAGCAGTTCTTC. Protein sequence: CASSLTFNAGGNNEQFF.

This rearrangement joins TRBV7-9 to TRBJ2-7; maybe TRBD1 (6 bases). V lost 5 bases, J lost 4 bases, and 12 bases lay in between. Germline CDR1 is SEHNR and CDR2 is FQNEAQ (reference sequence). The length of the CDR3 is 13 residues. The chain's CDR3 is CASSRTGRYEQYF. The CDR3 region has the DNA TGTGCCAGCAGCCGAACAGGGAGATACGAGCAGTACTTC.

The gene calls are TRBV11-3 and TRBJ2-1; 7 nucleotides match TRBD2. The germline CDR1 and CDR2 sequences are SGHNT and YENEEA. CDR3 length equals 18 residues. V shed 1 base, J shed 7 bases, and the junction held 16 bases outside the gene matches. CDR3 DNA: TGTGCCAGCAGCTTAGCGCGGCGTAGCGCCATGGGAGGGAATGAGCAGTTCTTC. Translation: CASSLARRSAMGGNEQFF.

The chain carries TRBV7-9 and TRBJ2-5; D is unclear. The CDR3 sequence is 12 residues long. Germline loops: CDR1 SEHNR, CDR2 FQNEAQ (reference sequence). V lost 5 bases, J lost 5 bases, and 9 bases lay in between. DNA of the CDR3: TGTGCCAGCAGCGCTCCCCGGGAGACCCAGTACTTC. Its translation: CASSAPRETQYF.

The chain carries TRBV6-1 and TRBJ1-4; D is unclear. Germline V gene sequence: CDR1 MNHNS, CDR2 SASEGT. The V gene lost 7 bases and the J gene lost 3 bases, with 15 bases spanning the gap. This CDR3 has 15 amino acids. This CDR3 is CASTHFEAANEKLFF. DNA for the CDR3: TGTGCCAGCACCCACTTCGAGGCGGCTAATGAAAAACTGTTTTTT.

The chain combines TRBV4-2 with TRBJ1-2; TRBD1 matches 12 bases. The junction had 4 bases not matched to a gene; V was cut back by 2 bases and J by 0 bases. The CDR3 length is 17 residues. The germline V gene has CDR1 LGHNA and CDR2 YNFKEQ. In DNA form, the CDR3 reads TGTGCCAGCAGCCAACCGGGACAGGGGGCGTCTAACTATGGCTACACCTTC. It is translated as CASSQPGQGASNYGYTF.

The chain links TRBV6-5 to TRBJ2-7, with D possibly being TRBD2 (6 bases). Germline CDR1 is MNHEY and CDR2 is SVGAGI. V lost 4 bases, J lost 1 base, and 11 bases lay in between. The CDR3 sequence is 14 residues long. CDR3 loop: CASSFAGPSYEQYF. The CDR3 nucleotides are TGTGCCAGCAGTTTCGCGGGACCTTCCTACGAGCAGTACTTC.

The CDR3 protein is CASSLGTANTGELFF. The CDR3 coding sequence is TGCGCCAGCAGCCTTGGGACTGCGAACACCGGGGAGCTGTTTTTT. The V and J genes are TRBV4-3 and TRBJ2-2; TRBD2 might be the D (6 bases). The germline CDR1 and CDR2 sequences are LGHNA and YSLEER. The CDR3 has 15 amino acids. V lost 4 bases to trimming and J lost 0 bases, with 9 bases between them.

J is TRBJ1-2 and V is TRBV19; D perhaps matches TRBD1 (5 bases). The CDR3 extends over 16 amino acids. V was trimmed by 5 bases and J by 2 bases, leaving 18 bases between them. CDR1 is LNHDA, CDR2 SQIVND, per germline (reference sequence). CDR3 protein: CASSSPPGRGNYGYTF. The DNA for the CDR3 is TGTGCCAGTAGTTCCCCCCCGGGACGGGGGAACTATGGCTACACCTTC. The whole variable domain, filled in from reference TRBV19 and TRBJ1-2, reads DGGITQSPKYLFRKEGQNVTLSCEQNLNHDAMYWYRQDPGQGLRLIYYSQIVNDFQKGDIAEGYSVSREKKESFPLTVTSAQKNPTAFYLCASSSPPGRGNYGYTFGSGTRLTVV.

This clone was observed a few times. The chain carries TRBV3-1 (or the pseudogene TRBV3-2) and TRBJ2-1; weak D call: TRBD2 (5 bases). The germline V gene encodes CDR1 LGHDT and CDR2 YNNKEL (reference sequence). V lost 4 bases and J lost 7, with 17 bases in between. The CDR3 length is 15 residues. The CDR3 here is CASSLVLGTGNEQFF. Here the CDR3 DNA reads TGTGCCAGCAGCCTAGTACTAGGCACTGGGAATGAGCAGTTCTTC.

This clone came up once. V gene TRBV9 combines with J gene TRBJ2-2, with TRBD2 identical over 7 bases. The CDR3 length is 15 residues. Unmatched junction bases numbered 8, after V lost 3 bases and J lost 6 bases. The V gene's germline CDR1 is SGDLS and CDR2 YYNGEE. The DNA of the CDR3 is TGTGCCAGCAGCGGGGGACTCCGGGGGGCCGGGGAGCTGTTTTTT. This encodes CASSGGLRGAGELFF.

The chain carries TRBV11-2 and TRBJ1-1; the D is unclear. Germline V gene sequence: CDR1 SGHAT, CDR2 FQNNGV. Between the trimmed V and J ends, which lost 1 base and 6 bases, there was a span of 3 bases. There are 11 residues in the CDR3. CDR3 residues: CASSLAAEAFF. The CDR3 DNA reads as TGTGCCAGCAGCTTAGCTGCTGAAGCTTTCTTT.

V usage is TRBV7-9 and J usage is TRBJ2-1; 7 nucleotides align to TRBD1. The CDR3 extends over 16 amino acids. Losses at the gene ends were 2 bases for V and 4 bases for J; bases not matched to a gene: 8. CDR1 and CDR2 from the germline V gene are SEHNR and FQNEAQ (reference sequence). Written as DNA, the CDR3 is TGTGCCAGCAGCTTACGCCCCGGGACAGCTTACAATGAGCAGTTCTTC. Protein: CASSLRPGTAYNEQFF. The whole variable domain, filled in from reference TRBV7-9 and TRBJ2-1, reads DTGVSQNPRHKITKRGQNVTFRCDPISEHNRLYWYRQTLGQGPEFLTYFQNEAQLEKSRLLSDRFSAERPKGSFSTLEIQRTEQGDSAMYLCASSLRPGTAYNEQFFGPGTRLTVL.

V and J are TRBV5-1 and TRBJ2-3; TRBD2 aligns across 7 bases. The CDR3 is 15 amino acids. Trimming removed 2 bases from V and 1 base from J; junction bases left unmatched: 4. In germline, CDR1 is SGHRS, CDR2 YFSETQ. This CDR3 reads CASSFSSGGTDTQYF. Here the CDR3 DNA reads TGCGCCAGCAGCTTCTCAAGCGGGGGCACAGATACGCAGTATTTT.

This clone was picked up a small number of times. The J gene is TRBJ2-3, the V gene TRBV28; TRBD2 matches 9 bases. V lost 6 bases and J lost 2; bases outside the gene matches: 3. Germline lookup yields CDR1 MDHEN and CDR2 SYDVKM. The CDR3 loop spans 14 amino acids. The CDR3 bases are TGTGCCAGCAGAAAGCGGGGGGACACAGATACGCAGTATTTT. Protein: CASRKRGDTDTQYF.

The V and J genes are TRBV2 and TRBJ1-6; D remains ambiguous. The CDR3 extends over 14 amino acids. CDR1 and CDR2 (germline): SNHLY, FYNNEI. The V gene lost 5 bases and the J gene lost 2 bases, with 7 bases spanning the gap. The CDR3 DNA reads TGTGCCAGCAGTCTGCGGACCTATAATTCACCCCTCCACTTT. This sequence encodes CASSLRTYNSPLHF.

This clone was counted once. The chain recombines TRBV5-1 with TRBJ2-5, with 8 bases identical to TRBD1. Trimming cost V 3 bases and J 2 bases; bases outside gene matches: 6. This CDR3 has 15 amino acids. The V gene's germline CDR1 is SGHRS and CDR2 YFSETQ. CDR3 amino acids: CASSSPTGAQETQYF. The CDR3 region has the DNA TGCGCCAGCAGCTCTCCGACAGGGGCACAAGAGACCCAGTACTTC.

The chain combines TRBV9 with TRBJ2-2, with 8 bases lining up with TRBD1. Germline V gives CDR1 SGDLS, CDR2 YYNGEE. V dropped 0 bases and J dropped 0; count of bases not matched to a gene: 1. This CDR3 region has 16 residues. CDR3 amino acids: CASSVAQGANTGELFF. The CDR3 DNA is TGTGCCAGCAGCGTAGCACAGGGGGCGAACACCGGGGAGCTGTTTTTT.